The clone carrying this T cell receptor beta chain was counted many times. What it binds is unknown. The ends lost 3 bases at V and 4 bases at J; junction bases unmatched: 2. CDR3 size: 14 residues. Per the germline V gene, CDR1 is LNHDA and CDR2 is SQIVND (reference sequence). This entry belongs to a study of Graves' ophthalmopathy and Graves' hyperthyroidism. Notes on the study in general: Ophthalmopathy was separated from stable hyperthyroidism by a 13-signature model with roughly 91% sensitivity and around 81% specificity.

CDR3 regions of TCR beta were amplified from RNA transcripts. HTBI primers primed a first-round RT-PCR, and a second-round multiplex PCR followed. MiXCR was run by TCRdb on the multiplex PCR reads, yielding one entry per CDR3 protein. The sample shows approximately 410,000 distinct CDR3 sequences, 15% of them seen only once. This receptor was identified in a woman between 18 and 30 years old with stable Graves' hyperthyroidism. The source material was peripheral blood. This rearrangement joins TRBV19 to TRBJ1-5; 8 nucleotides line up with TRBD1. The CDR3 DNA reads TGTGCCAGTAGTATCAACAGGGGGAATCAGCCCCAGCATTTT. It codes for CASSINRGNQPQHF.